The clone carrying this T cell receptor beta chain was recorded many times. This CDR3 is 17 amino acids long. V lost 0 bases to trimming and J lost 1 base; unmatched junction nucleotides: 8. Germline values: CDR1 DFQATT, CDR2 SNEGSKA (reference sequence). Unique molecular identifiers were used to barcode this TCRbeta library. TCRdb reprocessed the PCR reads with MiXCR, giving one entry per CDR3 protein. The repertoire holds a few hundred thousand distinct CDR3 sequences, with around 8.9% as singletons. This sample was taken from a study of T-cell reconstitution after alpha-beta-depleted transplantation in children.

This sample comprised PBMCs from the stem cell graft donor, obtained from the stem cell graft. This rearrangement joins TRBV20-1 to TRBJ2-3; 9 nucleotides agree with TRBD1. The TCR originated in a human donor who donated a stem cell graft to a child with SCID. The CDR3 DNA follows: TGCAGTGCTAGAGATTTGATTGGGGACAGGGGCACAGATACGCAGTATTTT. Protein product: CSARDLIGDRGTDTQYF.